These 27 T cell receptor beta chains came from one sample sequenced in a study of T-cell reconstitution after alpha-beta-depleted transplantation in children. Unique molecular identifiers were built into the TCRbeta library. TCRdb independently ran MiXCR on the PCR reads; one entry per CDR3 protein. The sample records around 410,000 distinct CDR3 sequences, under 13% being singletons. The sample consisted of PBMCs from the stem cell graft donor, taken from the stem cell graft. The source of these receptors is a human donor who donated a stem cell graft to a child with acute myeloid leukemia.

The genes are TRBV7-9 and TRBJ2-2, with 9 bases lining up with TRBD1. Germline assignment: CDR1 SEHNR and CDR2 FQNEAQ (reference sequence). J gave up 5 bases and V 5 bases, and 6 bases lay outside the gene matches. The length of the CDR3 is 15 residues. Here the CDR3 DNA reads TGTGCCAGCAGCCCGGGGGACAGGGTTACCGGGGAGCTGTTTTTT. Protein: CASSPGDRVTGELFF. Supplemented by reference TRBV7-9 and TRBJ2-2, the full variable domain reads DTGVSQNPRHKITKRGQNVTFRCDPISEHNRLYWYRQTLGQGPEFLTYFQNEAQLEKSRLLSDRFSAERPKGSFSTLEIQRTEQGDSAMYLCASSPGDRVTGELFFGEGSRLTVL.

In this sample, this clonotype turned up a few times. The chain employs TRBV12-3 or TRBV12-4 and TRBJ2-2, with no clear D. The CDR3 is 13 residues long. The ends were cut back, 7 bases at V and 6 bases at J, with 12 bases in the middle. The CDR3 sequence is CASKLLDSGELFF. The DNA of the CDR3 is TGTGCCAGCAAATTACTTGACTCCGGGGAGCTGTTTTTT.

The chain has TRBV15 and TRBJ2-1, with 8 bases fitting TRBD1. The trim removed 1 base at V and 0 bases at J, leaving 2 bases unmatched. Germline values: CDR1 LNHNV, CDR2 YYDKDF (reference sequence). The CDR3 is made up of 16 amino acids. The CDR3 DNA follows: TGTGCCACCAGCAGAGCGACAGGGGTCTCCTACAATGAGCAGTTCTTC. Residues: CATSRATGVSYNEQFF.

This clonotype was found a few times. V gene TRBV7-9 combines with J gene TRBJ2-5; D perhaps matches TRBD2 (5 bases). CDR1 is SEHNR and CDR2 is FQNEAQ in the germline V gene (reference sequence). Trimming shortened V by 4 bases and J by 2 bases, and 14 bases separated the two germline ends. The CDR3 contains 15 residues. CDR3 nucleotides: TGTGCCAGCAGCTGGGCCCGGGGAGTTCAAGAGACCCAGTACTTC. This sequence encodes CASSWARGVQETQYF. Full variable domain (missing parts from reference TRBV7-9 and TRBJ2-5): DTGVSQNPRHKITKRGQNVTFRCDPISEHNRLYWYRQTLGQGPEFLTYFQNEAQLEKSRLLSDRFSAERPKGSFSTLEIQRTEQGDSAMYLCASSWARGVQETQYFGPGTRLLVL.

The chain has TRBV10-3 and TRBJ1-6; unclear D gene. This CDR3 has 11 residues. Germline V gene lookup returns CDR1 ENHRY and CDR2 SYGVKD. Trimming pared 8 bases from V and 7 bases from J, leaving 6 bases between. Here the CDR3 reads CAIGPNSPLHF. In DNA, the CDR3 is TGTGCCATCGGCCCGAATTCACCCCTCCACTTT.

This chain uses TRBV6-1 with TRBJ1-5, with D possibly TRBD1 on 5 matching bases. V shed 7 bases and J shed 6 bases, with 19 bases lying between them. The length of the CDR3 is 15 residues. The germline CDR1 and CDR2 sequences are MNHNS and SASEGT. The CDR3 is CASTRTGGVGQPQHF. In nucleotides, the CDR3 is TGTGCCAGCACAAGAACCGGGGGAGTTGGTCAGCCCCAGCATTTT.

This clonotype was observed a handful of times. The rearrangement links TRBV12-3 or TRBV12-4 to TRBJ2-5, with D hard to call. Trimming shortened V by 2 bases and J by 5 bases, and 6 bases separated the two germline ends. The CDR3 has 12 amino acids. DNA for the CDR3: TGTGCCAGCAGTTTACGGGTGGAGACCCAGTACTTC. Its translation is CASSLRVETQYF.

This clonotype appeared a few times. V usage is TRBV3-1 and J usage is TRBJ2-5, with 9 bases matching TRBD2. The length of the CDR3 is 13 residues. Germline lookup yields CDR1 LGHDT and CDR2 YNNKEL (reference sequence). The junction had 1 base not matched to a gene; V was cut back by 4 bases and J by 4 bases. CDR3 bases: TGTGCCAGCAGCCCGGGACTAGCAGAGACCCAGTACTTC. Residues: CASSPGLAETQYF.

Written as DNA, the CDR3 is TGCGCCAGCAGCTCGAGACAGGGGATAAACTATGGCTACACCTTC. Protein: CASSSRQGINYGYTF. V and J are TRBV5-1 and TRBJ1-2; TRBD1 matches at 8 bases. Germline CDR1 is SGHRS and CDR2 is YFSETQ. Trimming took 3 bases from V and 2 from J; bases not matched to a gene: 6. The CDR3 spans 15 residues.

The rearrangement joins TRBV25-1 to TRBJ2-5; TRBD2 matches at 9 bases. V was pared by 2 bases and J by 2 bases, with 6 bases of the junction left unmatched. CDR3 length equals 16 residues. Germline V lookup: CDR1 MGHDK, CDR2 SYGVNS. CDR3 DNA: TGTGCCAGCAGTGAAAGCCTAGCGGGATTACAAGAGACCCAGTACTTC. This codes for CASSESLAGLQETQYF.

This clonotype has a count of ten or more. V is TRBV12-3 or TRBV12-4 and J is TRBJ1-5; D remains unclear. The CDR3 spans 13 residues. The V end was cut by 7 bases, the J end by 4 bases, with 11 bases between. For the CDR3, the DNA is TGTGCCAGCACCCCCCGCAGAAATCAGCCCCAGCATTTT. Translation gives CASTPRRNQPQHF.

This clonotype was seen more than once but under ten times. The J gene is TRBJ2-7, the V gene TRBV4-1; a possible D gene is TRBD2 (6 bases). The germline CDR1 and CDR2 sequences are MGHRA and YSYEKL. CDR3 length equals 13 residues. V was shortened by 3 bases and J by 5 bases, with 11 bases between the two germline ends. CDR3 nucleotides: TGCGCCAGCAGCCAGCCAGGGAGGAACGAGCAGTACTTC. This codes for CASSQPGRNEQYF.

This clonotype has only a few counts. The chain is built from TRBV2 and TRBJ1-5; D remains ambiguous. This CDR3 contains 11 residues. Trimming shortened V by 4 bases and J by 6 bases, and 4 bases separated the two germline ends. Germline-derived CDR1 and CDR2 are SNHLY and FYNNEI. Written as DNA, the CDR3 is TGTGCCAGCAGTGTCGGTCAGCCCCAGCATTTT. Translating gives CASSVGQPQHF.

The chain employs TRBV3-1 and TRBJ1-4, with D hard to call. The CDR3 is 14 residues long. The V end was cut by 1 base, the J end by 12 bases, with 15 bases between. From germline, CDR1 is LGHDT and CDR2 YNNKEL (reference sequence). CDR3 DNA: TGTGCCAGCAGCCAAGCTGACCTCAATGGGGAACTGTTTTTT. This codes for CASSQADLNGELFF.

This clonotype appeared many times. The V call is TRBV5-5, the J call TRBJ2-3; no reliable D call. Between the trimmed V and J ends, which lost 0 bases and 6 bases, there was a span of 5 bases. This CDR3 is built from 12 residues. Germline loops: CDR1 SGHKS, CDR2 YYEKEE (reference sequence). This CDR3 is CASSLGMDTQYF. CDR3 in DNA: TGTGCCAGCAGCTTGGGTATGGATACGCAGTATTTT.

At least ten counts were recorded for this clonotype. This chain joins TRBV6-2 or TRBV6-3 and TRBJ1-2; D might be TRBD1 (5 bases). The CDR3 has 11 residues. Trimming cost V 9 bases and J 5 bases, with 10 bases left between them. CDR1 and CDR2 from the germline V gene are MNHEY and SVGEGT. CDR3 DNA: TGTGCCAGTATGTCAGGGTATGGCTACACCTTC. It specifies CASMSGYGYTF.

This clonotype has a handful of counts. The J gene is TRBJ1-1, the V gene TRBV18, with 7 bases lining up with TRBD1. Germline V gene lookup returns CDR1 KGHSH and CDR2 LQKENI. This CDR3 is 16 amino acids long. Unmatched junction bases numbered 12, after V lost 2 bases and J lost 6 bases. The CDR3 sequence: CASSPNRGGMGAEAFF. The CDR3 DNA reads as TGTGCCAGCTCACCAAACAGGGGCGGTATGGGGGCTGAAGCTTTCTTT. Full variable domain (remainder filled in from reference TRBV18 and TRBJ1-1): NAGVMQNPRHLVRRRGQEARLRCSPMKGHSHVYWYRQLPEEGLKFMVYLQKENIIDESGMPKERFSAEFPKEGPSILRIQQVVRGDSAAYFCASSPNRGGMGAEAFFGQGTRLTVV.

The chain has TRBV7-9 and TRBJ1-1; D may be TRBD1 (6 bases). V lost 5 bases to trimming and J lost 8 bases, with 18 bases between them. CDR3 length: 14 residues. Germline CDR1 SEHNR, CDR2 FQNEAQ (reference sequence). The CDR3 nucleotides are TGTGCCAGCAGCCAGAGAAACGAACAGGGAGAAGCTTTCTTT. This translates into CASSQRNEQGEAFF.

This clonotype was counted many times. This rearrangement joins TRBV6-1 to TRBJ2-7; D gene uncertain. V lost 7 bases, J lost 3 bases, and 10 bases lay in between. The CDR3 length is 12 residues. Germline V lookup: CDR1 MNHNS, CDR2 SASEGT. DNA of the CDR3: TGTGCCAGCACCCCGTCCATCTACGAGCAGTACTTC. Protein: CASTPSIYEQYF.

This clonotype showed up many times. The gene calls are TRBV7-8 and TRBJ2-2, with 12 bases matching TRBD2. J was trimmed by 5 bases and V by 2 bases; bases with no gene match: 3. CDR1 is SGHVS and CDR2 is FQNEAQ in the germline V gene. There are 16 residues in the CDR3. The CDR3 sequence: CASSLLAGGRTGELFF. CDR3 DNA sequence: TGTGCCAGCAGCTTACTAGCGGGGGGGCGTACCGGGGAGCTGTTTTTT.

The chain employs TRBV6-2 or TRBV6-3 and TRBJ2-1; 15 nucleotides align to TRBD2. CDR3 length: 16 amino acids. CDR1 is MNHEY and CDR2 is SVGEGT in the germline V gene. The V segment lost 8 bases and the J segment 10 bases; nucleotides outside the gene matches: 12. As DNA, the CDR3 is TGTGCCAGCTCACTTGGACTAGCGGGGGGGTCCAGAGAGCAGTTCTTC. Protein sequence: CASSLGLAGGSREQFF.

The table lists this clonotype with a few counts. The chain has TRBV20-1 and TRBJ1-2; the D is unclear. CDR3 length equals 12 residues. Germline V lookup: CDR1 DFQATT, CDR2 SNEGSKA (reference sequence). Between the trimmed V and J ends, which lost 5 bases and 8 bases, there was a span of 15 bases. CDR3 bases: TGCAGTGCTCTACGAAACGTGGAGGGCTACACCTTC. Its protein is CSALRNVEGYTF.

This chain links TRBV10-3 with TRBJ2-5; no reliable D call. Germline V gene sequence: CDR1 ENHRY, CDR2 SYGVKD. Trimming took off 0 bases at V and 0 bases at J, with 11 bases between the two ends. The CDR3 extends over 16 amino acids. The CDR3 coding sequence is TGTGCCATCAGTGAGTCCGATACCGCCTACCAAGAGACCCAGTACTTC. It yields the protein CAISESDTAYQETQYF.

The chain joins TRBV20-1 to TRBJ2-5; no clear D. The CDR3 has 14 amino acids. V lost 3 bases and J 1 base, leaving 12 bases between the germline ends. The germline V gene has CDR1 DFQATT and CDR2 SNEGSKA (reference sequence). DNA for the CDR3: TGCAGTGCTAGGGAATTCAAGCCCCAAGAGACCCAGTACTTC. It is translated as CSAREFKPQETQYF.

This clonotype was recorded only once. V and J are TRBV12-3 or TRBV12-4 and TRBJ1-5; D might be TRBD1 (5 bases). The V end was cut by 3 bases, the J end by 1 base, with 13 bases between. The CDR3 is 16 amino acids. The CDR3 protein is CASSLWDVRSNQPQHF. In nucleotides, the CDR3 is TGTGCCAGCAGTTTGTGGGACGTCCGAAGCAATCAGCCCCAGCATTTT.

This rearrangement joins TRBV4-1 to TRBJ2-7, with TRBD2 identical over 9 bases. The CDR3 extends over 14 amino acids. Looked up from germline, CDR1 is MGHRA and CDR2 is YSYEKL. Germline trimming cut 2 bases from V and 7 bases from J; bases unmatched to any gene: 6. For the CDR3, the DNA is TGCGCCAGCAGCCAATACGCGGGAGGGCTTGAGCAGTACTTC. This encodes CASSQYAGGLEQYF.

This clonotype appeared a few times. The rearrangement links TRBV7-2 to TRBJ2-1; D is ambiguous. Germline V CDR1 and CDR2: SGHTA, FQGNSA. This CDR3 has 16 amino acids. V gave up 7 bases and J gave up 4 bases, with 20 bases separating them. The DNA of the CDR3 is TGTGCCAGCACCACCCAGCCCCAAAATCCATACAATGAGCAGTTCTTC. Amino acid sequence: CASTTQPQNPYNEQFF.